Given below is one T cell receptor beta chain in context. This clone was seen only once. No antigen is known for it. One base away there is no much larger clone; base qualities are not given. From the cysteine through the phenylalanine, the CDR3 covers 14 amino acids. Of all the DNA, just the CDR3 is kept, 42 bases in frame from base 1. This sample is part of a study of cytomegalovirus exposure and HLA in healthy donors (dated by TCRdb to 2016 to 2017). For the wider study: According to an earlier analysis of several hundred of the donors, 200 million or so T cells yielded 117 million unique TCR beta sequences and around 300 Gb of sequence data. Of the roughly 400 genotyped donors, over 80% were placed in the genetic ancestry cluster associated with self-reported Caucasian donors. Alongside the repertoire data, information on donor age, sex, ethnicity and CMV serostatus was compiled. Roughly 5 DR-DQ haplotypes were treated as single units for association and clustering because of strong linkage in the cohort. The T cell repertoires of 550 to 850 subjects were profiled by immunosequencing and related to cytomegalovirus serostatus. Among 300 to 500 genotyped donors of the cohort, an average of around 250,000 unique TCR beta nucleotide sequences was sequenced per donor, of which about 18% were non-productive. HLA typing included class I and class II loci at four-digit resolution. The later analysis used no new phenotypic data to find candidate immune exposures, relying instead on TCR beta sequences and their occurrence across donors. All discovery cohort repertoires had been generated using a single sequencing platform. To decide whether each TCR beta V gene segment behaved as functional or pseudogenic, an earlier analysis of some 600 of the donors relied on high-throughput TCR beta sequencing. Besides the first cohort of approximately 670 subjects, a separate validation cohort made up of over 95 different subjects was used. The aim of the study was to test whether cataloging public T cell receptors could identify signatures of past pathogen exposure. To study patterns of TCR occurrence, a later analysis re-analyzed previously published TCR beta repertoires from under 750 donors and added high-resolution HLA genotyping. The number of donors typed differed by locus, with roughly 620-640 for A, B, C, DRB1 and DQB1, around 500 for DQA1, under 610 for DPA1, and approximately 470 for DPB1. A later genetic analysis used genome-wide SNP genotypes for 398 of the 666 donors, treating that subset as a discovery cohort. High-throughput TCR immunosequencing, statistical association of individual TCRs with disease status, and machine learning were combined to predict cytomegalovirus infection status. Approximately 310 gigabases of sequencing data and approximately 80 million unique TCR sequences were included in an early release covering over 600 HLA-typed donors.

The cohort comprised fewer than 700 healthy bone marrow donors. Cohort members were all nominally healthy when sampled, although unrecorded immune exposures were likely present. The donor tested CMV seronegative and was one of the 352 seronegative cohort members. Every donor gave a peripheral blood sample, and the peripheral blood mononuclear cells from that sample were used for TCR beta sequencing. The Qiagen DNeasy Blood Extraction Kit was used to extract genomic DNA from the blood cell samples. What the research found in general, with its limitations: In an earlier analysis of under 600 of the donors, most TCR beta V segments were observed in productive rearrangements about 87% or about 30% of the time, broadly matching IMGT annotations. For the cohort, immune exposure information was limited to CMV serostatus. Because counts were too low, 15 or so rarely observed V segments, including chromosome 9 orphons, were excluded from the earlier analysis of fewer than 650 of the donors. A cluster of highly shared sequence variants was judged likely to represent a technical artifact of the sequencing pipeline. According to a later analysis, parvovirus B19, influenza, CMV and Epstein-Barr virus appeared linked to several top co-occurrence clusters. In this cohort, only TCR beta chains were sequenced, and detectable features were limited by the absence of alpha or paired-chain data. Most TCR sequences were observed very rarely across donors, whereas some public TCRs were present in many individuals. Roughly uniform sequencing depth across donors was assumed in presence/absence analyses, although this assumption may not hold. In a later analysis, 16,951 TCR beta sequences were associated with specific HLA alleles at a false discovery rate of 0.05. A later analysis found that most CMV-associated TCR beta chains appeared HLA-restricted, with HLA associations seemingly driven largely by CMV exposure. The classifier was reported to diagnose cytomegalovirus status with high specificity and sensitivity in both the original and validation cohorts. Correlated functional status among segregating V segments might reflect linkage disequilibrium, but an unknown experimental factor could not be ruled out. Because the 87-base-pair reads could not distinguish some IMGT-functional V segments, including TRBV6-2 and TRBV6-3, those segments were excluded. In the study, 150 to 200 TCR beta chains were listed as associated with cytomegalovirus. In a later analysis, the rate of TCR association differed among HLA loci, with DRB1 alleles having the most associated TCRs and HLA-C alleles having the fewest. Three of the identified cytomegalovirus-associated TCR beta chains were confirmed in vitro to be specific for cytomegalovirus antigens. When HLA alleles, especially DR and DQ, strongly co-occurred, TCR associations were difficult to assign to individual alleles. The authors suggested that the approach could potentially be generalized to other disease states and immunological phenotypes. In a later analysis, HLA-associated TCR beta chains showed more clonal expansion and lower generation probabilities than non-associated chains that were equally common. A further reported finding was that TCR beta sequences accurately predicted the HLA-A and HLA-B alleles for most subjects in the first cohort. An association between a missense DCLRE1C variant and V-gene and J-gene trimming of TCR beta chains was found in a later genetic analysis and replicated in an independent cohort. Compared with the approximately 700-donor mean, donors in an Asian-associated ancestry cluster had fewer N-insertions in productive TCRs, according to a later genetic analysis. Because some donors lacked HLA typing at each locus, the association tests relied only on the typed subset.

Receptor amplification or capture employed the immunoSEQ multiplex PCR assay. A mixture of 60 forward primers for TCR Vbeta segments and 13 reverse primers for TCR Jbeta segments was used in the multiplex PCR. The CDR3 region of rearranged TCR beta genes was amplified from genomic DNA by a multiplex PCR assay. On the Illumina HiSeq System, the amplified TCR beta libraries were sequenced as 87-base-pair reads. For the original study's pipeline: Across the 500 to 850 repertoires, a later analysis counted 78 million or so unique TCR beta chains, 9 million to 14 million of which were shared by at least two donors. Raw reads were error-corrected and collapsed into unique sequences with a nearest-neighbor algorithm that merged closely related sequences to remove PCR and sequencing errors. CDR3 sequences were aligned to IMGT reference sequences to assign V, D and J gene segments. For a sequence to be retained, at least a six-nucleotide match to both a V gene segment and a J gene segment was required. Rearrangements were classified as productive when the CDR3 lacked stop codons and remained in frame with V and J, and all other rearrangements were classified as non-productive. CDR3 was defined by IMGT convention, running from the second conserved V-encoded cysteine to the conserved J-encoded phenylalanine. Sequences without an unambiguous match to a single V gene segment were excluded from the earlier analysis of about 630 of the donors. In an earlier analysis of roughly 600 of the donors, a V segment was called functional when productive rearrangements were above 56.7%, and segregating when the standard deviation between donors exceeded 5%. A statistical classification framework was built for diagnosing cytomegalovirus status from the catalog of TCR beta chain sequences. In a later analysis, V and J genes were assigned by comparing TCR nucleotide sequences against IMGT/GENE-DB human TR gene sequences. The TCRdist pipeline was used in a later analysis to assign CDR3 sequences and most-parsimonious VDJ recombination scenarios. A later analysis defined each TCR beta chain by its CDR3 amino acid sequence plus V-gene family, and excluded reads lacking a unique V-gene family. To address suspected cross-contamination and a sequencing artifact, a later analysis removed roughly 640 highly shared, low-generation-probability nucleotide sequences. A later analysis calculated a clonal expansion index for each public chain from normalized within-repertoire ranks of inferred template counts. In a later analysis, generation probabilities were computed with a VDJ recombination model fitted to out-of-frame rearrangements, and the resulting probabilities were checked against IGoR. A later analysis scored TCR-TCR, TCR-HLA and TCR-CMV co-occurrence with hypergeometric tests, applying a repertoire-size bias correction to TCR pairs. False discovery rates were estimated in a later analysis by permuting HLA or CMV assignments 20 times. A later analysis grouped co-occurring TCRs with DBSCAN, adding TCRdist sequence similarity when clustering within HLA-allele-positive subsets. For co-occurrence clustering, repertoires with fewer than 30,000 or more than 120,000 public chains were excluded, along with roughly 5 repertoires with anomalous nucleotide sharing. TCRdb retrieved this table from immuneACCESS and kept in-frame rearrangements only. Not all clones are present; in checked studies, unresolved V genes account for under half, and no reason is known for the remainder. V and J calls and clone size are as listed in that table; D and trimming were resolved from the DNA. The sample table holds fewer than 65,000 clones, of which around 87% were seen once. Approximately 1.5% of the sample belongs to the ten largest clones.

The specimen was PBMCs. The rearranged chain carries TRBV21-1 and TRBJ2-3; TRBD2, the table's D call, was not compared with the DNA. TRBV21-1 is tagged as a pseudogene. This receptor was taken from a man aged 18 to 30 in good health and CMV-seronegative. The DNA sequence is as follows: TGTGCCACCGGGTGGGAGGGGAGAATAGATACGCAGTATTTT. It encodes CATGWEGRIDTQYF.